What follows is one T cell receptor (beta chain) and its context. This specimen comes from a study of tumor and adjacent non-tumor tissue in lung cancer. Three rounds of nested PCR, following a modified ARM-PCR protocol, produced the TCRbeta library. MiXCR, run by TCRdb on the multiplex PCR reads, gives a single entry per CDR3 protein. Of more than 95,000 distinct CDR3 sequences listed, roughly 64% are singletons. The template was RNA from unsorted bulk tissue. This CDR3 has 14 amino acids. Germline V gene lookup returns CDR1 LNHDA and CDR2 SQIVND (reference sequence). Trimming took 10 bases from V and 2 from J, leaving 18 bases between them.

Sequences were obtained from lung tumor tissue. The TCR sequence derives from a man aged 25-40 years with non-small cell lung cancer. This chain joins TRBV19 and TRBJ2-7; no definite D call. The CDR3 bases are TGTGCCACCCGATGCCCAGAAATCACCTACGAGCAGTACTTC. It translates to CATRCPEITYEQYF.